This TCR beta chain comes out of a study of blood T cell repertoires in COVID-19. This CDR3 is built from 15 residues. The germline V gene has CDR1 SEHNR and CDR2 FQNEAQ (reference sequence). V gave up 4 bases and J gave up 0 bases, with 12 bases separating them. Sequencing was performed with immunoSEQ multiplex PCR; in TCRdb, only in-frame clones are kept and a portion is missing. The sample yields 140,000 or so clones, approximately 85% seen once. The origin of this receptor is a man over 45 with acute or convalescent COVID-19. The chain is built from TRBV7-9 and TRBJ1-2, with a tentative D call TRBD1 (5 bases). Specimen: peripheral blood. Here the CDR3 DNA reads TGTGCCAGCAGCTCCTACAGGAACACTAACTATGGCTACACCTTC. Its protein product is CASSSYRNTNYGYTF.